One T cell receptor beta chain is described in this entry. The antigen remains unidentified. Every patient had relapsed following autologous stem cell transplantation, and cohorts differed in brentuximab vedotin exposure. Best overall response was complete response, partial response or progressive disease in these relapsed/refractory classical Hodgkin lymphoma patients. This sample was included in a study of PD-1 blockade in classical Hodgkin lymphoma. Overall study results and limits: Those achieving complete response showed baseline diversity like newly diagnosed patients. By cycle point C4D1, TCR diversity had risen significantly in CD4+ cells (but not CD8+ cells).

The germline V gene encodes CDR1 MNHNS and CDR2 SASEGT. The CDR3 covers 13 residues. Trimming removed 7 bases at V and 0 bases at J, with 7 bases between. The repertoire was sequenced with immunoSEQ multiplex PCR; TCRdb's copy has only in-frame clones and lacks some. Of about 97,000 clones detected, approximately 80% appear once; the ten largest clones hold 10% to 15%. The sample in question was peripheral blood mononuclear cells (PBMCs), obtained at baseline. The sequence was obtained from a human donor with classical Hodgkin lymphoma. The chain is built from TRBV6-1 and TRBJ2-1; D not resolved. The CDR3 nucleotides are TGTGCCAGCACTCCGAGCTCCTACAATGAGCAGTTCTTC. Encoded protein: CASTPSSYNEQFF.